The rows below give T cell receptor beta chains drawn from one sample of a study of CD8 T cells in Susac syndrome. TCRdb used MiXCR to reprocess the immunoSEQ multiplex PCR reads, holding one entry per CDR3 protein. The sample records 70,000 to 100,000 distinct CDR3 sequences, approximately 96% being singletons. Material for sequencing was CD8+ T cells from PBMCs. All receptors derive from a human donor with Susac syndrome. The conserved cysteine and the conserved F or W are not part of the CDR3 here.

CDR3 length	V gene	J gene	CDR3 protein
11	TRBV5-4	TRBJ2-7	ASSLSGTYEQY
10	TRBV29-1	TRBJ1-4	SAQGPQEKLF
11	TRBV7-2	TRBJ1-1	ASDYLVNTEAF
9	TRBV27	TRBJ2-7	ASSLGSEQY
13	TRBV6-2/TRBV6-3	TRBJ2-4	ASRSTGPEKNIQY
13	TRBV10-2	TRBJ1-6	ASSDGLRLDSPLH
10	TRBV12-3/TRBV12-4	TRBJ2-3	AIQDHTDTQY
13	TRBV12-5	TRBJ1-1	ASALPGGRFTEAF
15	TRBV19	TRBJ1-5	ASSIIRGGSLDQPQH
13	TRBV12-3/TRBV12-4	TRBJ2-3	AILDLQEHTDTQY
13	TRBV20-1	TRBJ1-5	SARDEGAGDQPQH
11	TRBV5-6	TRBJ1-1	ASSFSSRTEAF